This T cell receptor beta chain was recovered during a study of cytomegalovirus exposure and HLA in healthy donors. General study findings and limits: Cytomegalovirus association was assigned to more than 150 TCR beta chains. Whilst most TCR sequences proved rare, a subset of public TCRs occurred across many donors.

Separate from the 666-subject first cohort, the 120-subject validation cohort was the one that the donors belonged to. Looked up from germline, CDR1 is MNHEY and CDR2 is SVGAGI. V shed 0 bases and J shed 7 bases, with 15 bases lying between them. CDR3 length equals 15 residues. As to this clone: Its matching antigen is unknown. This sample includes further DNA sequences coding for the same CDR3.

Libraries were prepared by immunoSEQ multiplex PCR; TCRdb keeps only in-frame clonotypes and omits some of them. The sample holds under 80,000 clones; approximately 95% are singletons and the top ten take 2.1%. V is TRBV6-5 and J is TRBJ1-2, with a tentative D call TRBD1 (6 bases). This TCR derives from a woman between 18 and 29 years old in good health and CMV-seronegative. Sequencing was performed on PBMCs. CDR3 in amino acids: CASSYSRGPGGGYTF. In DNA form, the CDR3 reads TGTGCCAGCAGTTACTCACGGGGGCCGGGGGGTGGCTACACCTTC.